This T cell receptor (beta chain) emerged from a study of blood T cell repertoires in COVID-19. On the study more broadly: The samples span acute and convalescent COVID-19 from the United States, Italy and Spain. PBMCs, B-cell-depleted T cells, or T cells were the source of the cDNA or gDNA that made up the material.

Per the authors' pipeline: By means of reference gene primer amplification, nucleated cell counts were estimated. Here immunoSEQ multiplex PCR was the method, and the copy in TCRdb shows in-frame clones only, minus some. V, J and clone size were drawn from that table, and D and trimming were deduced from the DNA. The table shows under 200,000 clones, with around 87% occurring only once. Trimming took off 2 bases at V and 9 bases at J, with 16 bases between the two ends. The CDR3 consists of 14 residues. In germline, CDR1 is LGHDT, CDR2 YNNKEL (reference sequence). This sequence originates from a woman aged 80 or older in a cohort sampled during active or convalescent COVID-19. Sequenced: peripheral blood. V usage is TRBV3-1 (or the pseudogene TRBV3-2) and J usage is TRBJ2-5, with a weak D call TRBD2 (6 bases). DNA of the CDR3: TGTGCCAGCAGCCAAACTTACCAAGGGGAGGCCCAGTACTTC. It translates to CASSQTYQGEAQYF.